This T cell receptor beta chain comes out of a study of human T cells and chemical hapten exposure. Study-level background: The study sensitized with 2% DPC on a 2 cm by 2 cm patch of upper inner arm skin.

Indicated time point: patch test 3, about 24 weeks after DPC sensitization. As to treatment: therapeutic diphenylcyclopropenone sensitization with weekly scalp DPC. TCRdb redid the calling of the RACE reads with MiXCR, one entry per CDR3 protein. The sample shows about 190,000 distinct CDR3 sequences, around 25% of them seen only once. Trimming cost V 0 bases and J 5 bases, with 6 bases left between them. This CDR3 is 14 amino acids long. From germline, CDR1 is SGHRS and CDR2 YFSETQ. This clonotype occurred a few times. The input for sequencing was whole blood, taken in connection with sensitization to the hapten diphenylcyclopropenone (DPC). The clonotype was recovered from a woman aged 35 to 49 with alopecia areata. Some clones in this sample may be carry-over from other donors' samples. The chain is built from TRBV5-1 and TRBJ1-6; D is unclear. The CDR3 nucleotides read TGCGCCAGCAGCTTGGTACCGAATAATTCACCCCTCCACTTT. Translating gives CASSLVPNNSPLHF.